The 28 T cell receptor beta chains below were found in one sample sequenced in a study of CD8+CD57+ T cells in acquired aplastic anemia. TCR beta VDJ and CDR3 profiles were obtained from a genomic DNA template. A single record per CDR3 protein comes from TCRdb applying MiXCR to the reads. Of around 170,000 distinct CDR3 sequences in the sample, 55% to 80% were seen once. Sequencing was performed on sorted CD4+, CD8+, or CD8+CD57+ T cells (not recorded which) from PBMCs. The receptors were gathered from a human donor in good health.

At least ten counts were recorded for this clonotype. The chain couples TRBV20-1 to TRBJ1-5; D perhaps matches TRBD1 (6 bases). The CDR3 contains 15 residues. V was clipped by 1 base and J by 0 bases, with 10 bases between them. From germline, CDR1 is DFQATT and CDR2 SNEGSKA (reference sequence). The DNA of the CDR3 is TGCAGTGCTAGAGGGACAGATTATAGCAATCAGCCCCAGCATTTT. Encoded protein: CSARGTDYSNQPQHF.

This chain joins TRBV19 and TRBJ1-5; tentatively, D is TRBD1 (5 bases). Germline values: CDR1 LNHDA, CDR2 SQIVND (reference sequence). There are 13 residues in the CDR3. Trimming took off 8 bases at V and 5 bases at J, with 13 bases between the two ends. The CDR3, as DNA: TGTGCCAGTTCTCGGAGGGGAGATCAGCCCCAGCATTTT. It yields the protein CASSRRGDQPQHF.

Notes on this clonotype: Its ends do not fully match the called genes, so a read error is possible. The J gene is TRBJ2-1, the V gene TRBV6-1; maybe TRBD1 (5 bases). The CDR3 has 13 amino acids. Looked up from germline, CDR1 is MNHNS and CDR2 is SASEGT. The CDR3 loop reads CASQPLRGNEQFF. CDR3 in DNA: TGCGCCAGCCAACCTTTAAGGGGAAATGAGCAGTTCTTC.

The sample holds many counts of this clonotype. CDR3 bases: TGTGCCAGCAGTGACATACTAGCGGGAAGCACAGATACGCAGTATTTT. Translated: CASSDILAGSTDTQYF. This sequence joins TRBV2 and TRBJ2-3; 10 positions match TRBD2. Germline V gene lookup returns CDR1 SNHLY and CDR2 FYNNEI. The CDR3 consists of 16 residues. Losses at the gene ends were 3 bases for V and 0 bases for J; bases not matched to a gene: 3. Complete variable domain (other parts from reference TRBV2 and TRBJ2-3): EPEVTQTPSHQVTQMGQEVILRCVPISNHLYFYWYRQILGQKVEFLVSFYNNEISEKSEIFDDQFSVERPDGSNFTLKIRSTKLEDSAMYFCASSDILAGSTDTQYFGPGTRLTVL.

The J gene is TRBJ1-5, the V gene TRBV7-6; D unclear. Trimming left V 2 bases short and J 7 bases short, with 12 bases between. The CDR3 length is 14 residues. Germline V gene data show CDR1 as SGHVS and CDR2 as FNYEAQ. The CDR3 spells CASSLLESGQPQHF. DNA of the CDR3: TGTGCCAGCAGCTTATTAGAATCCGGGCAGCCCCAGCATTTT.

This chain links TRBV6-1 with TRBJ2-1, with 14 bases identical to TRBD2. Germline CDR1 MNHNS, CDR2 SASEGT. J was trimmed by 0 bases and V by 7 bases; bases with no gene match: 11. There are 19 residues in the CDR3. This chain's CDR3 is CASNMTSGRESYSYNEQFF. The CDR3 DNA follows: TGTGCCAGCAACATGACTAGCGGGAGGGAGAGCTACTCCTACAATGAGCAGTTCTTC.

The rearrangement links TRBV20-1 to TRBJ1-6; 10 bases fit TRBD1. The CDR3 loop spans 15 amino acids. V shed 3 bases, J shed 7 bases, and the junction held 6 bases outside the gene matches. Germline V lookup: CDR1 DFQATT, CDR2 SNEGSKA (reference sequence). The CDR3 spells CSARGQGFGNSPLHF. The CDR3 DNA reads as TGCAGTGCTAGGGGACAGGGGTTTGGAAATTCACCCCTCCACTTT.

This clonotype appeared many times. The chain employs TRBV20-1 and TRBJ1-1; the D gene is possibly TRBD1 (5 bases). The germline gives CDR1 DFQATT, CDR2 SNEGSKA (reference sequence). This CDR3 has 14 amino acids. V lost 5 bases to trimming and J lost 3 bases, with 16 bases between them. The CDR3 nucleotides are TGCAGTGCTGGCTCAGTCGGAGGGGACACTGAAGCTTTCTTT. Translating it yields CSAGSVGGDTEAFF.

This clonotype was counted ten times or more. The chain links TRBV28 to TRBJ2-5; tentative D call: TRBD2 (6 bases). This CDR3 contains 15 residues. Germline V gene sequence: CDR1 MDHEN, CDR2 SYDVKM. V lost 3 bases and J lost 1, with 12 bases in between. The chain's CDR3 is CASSLGGGGQETQYF. CDR3 sequence (DNA): TGTGCCAGCAGTTTGGGGGGAGGCGGCCAAGAGACCCAGTACTTC. The entire variable domain, with the rest obtained from reference TRBV28 and TRBJ2-5, is as follows: DVKVTQSSRYLVKRTGEKVFLECVQDMDHENMFWYRQDPGLGLRLIYFSYDVKMKEKGDIPEGYSVSREKKERFSLILESASTNQTSMYLCASSLGGGGQETQYFGPGTRLLVL.

This chain joins TRBV19 and TRBJ1-1; D unclear. Trimming cost V 6 bases and J 6 bases, with 8 bases left between them. This CDR3 is built from 11 residues. CDR1 is LNHDA, CDR2 SQIVND, per germline (reference sequence). CDR3 region: CASSVGSEAFF. As DNA, the CDR3 is TGTGCCAGTAGCGTGGGGTCTGAAGCTTTCTTT. Complete variable domain (other parts from reference TRBV19 and TRBJ1-1): DGGITQSPKYLFRKEGQNVTLSCEQNLNHDAMYWYRQDPGQGLRLIYYSQIVNDFQKGDIAEGYSVSREKKESFPLTVTSAQKNPTAFYLCASSVGSEAFFGQGTRLTVV.

On this clonotype: A read error may account for a junction end that differs from germline. The chain links TRBV7-9 to TRBJ2-3; unclear D gene. Germline CDR1 reads SEHNR; CDR2 reads FQNEAQ (reference sequence). The CDR3 extends over 15 amino acids. The CDR3 DNA follows: TGCGCCAGCAGCCAAGATTCAAGTAGCACAGATACGCAGTATTTT. It translates to CASSQDSSSTDTQYF.

The chain has TRBV7-9 and TRBJ2-1; D is undetermined. Trimming pared 4 bases from V and 8 bases from J, leaving 12 bases between. CDR1 and CDR2 (germline): SEHNR, FQNEAQ (reference sequence). CDR3 size: 13 residues. This chain's CDR3 is CASSSPSGDEQFF. In DNA form, the CDR3 reads TGTGCCAGCAGCTCCCCTAGTGGGGATGAGCAGTTCTTC.

The rearrangement links TRBV9 to TRBJ1-6; D not resolved. V gave up 4 bases and J gave up 7 bases, with 12 bases separating them. This CDR3 region has 14 residues. CDR1 and CDR2 from the germline V gene are SGDLS and YYNGEE. The CDR3 is CASSRDYGNSPLHF. The DNA of the CDR3 is TGTGCCAGCAGCCGGGATTATGGGAATTCACCCCTCCACTTT. Combining the CDR3 with reference TRBV9 and TRBJ1-6 gives the whole variable domain DSGVTQTPKHLITATGQRVTLRCSPRSGDLSVYWYQQSLDQGLQFLIQYYNGEERAKGNILERFSAQQFPDLHSELNLSSLELGDSALYFCASSRDYGNSPLHFGNGTRLTVT.

The rearrangement uses TRBV10-3 and TRBJ2-6; no firm D call. CDR1 and CDR2 (germline): ENHRY, SYGVKD. V lost 2 bases and J 0 bases, leaving 8 bases between the germline ends. The CDR3 has 16 residues. The CDR3 loop is CAISETAVSGANVLTF. The DNA of the CDR3 is TGTGCCATCAGTGAGACCGCTGTCTCTGGGGCCAACGTCCTGACTTTC.

This clonotype was counted a single time. The rearrangement joins TRBV5-1 to TRBJ1-1; D may be TRBD1 (5 bases). The germline V and J ends were trimmed by 3 bases and 7 bases, with 16 bases remaining between them. This CDR3 region has 14 residues. The germline V gene has CDR1 SGHRS and CDR2 YFSETQ. Here the CDR3 DNA reads TGCGCCAGCAGCTCGGGGCGGAGGGGAGATGAAGCTTTCTTT. It is translated as CASSSGRRGDEAFF. The full variable domain, in which reference TRBV5-1 and TRBJ1-1 provide the parts outside the CDR3, is KAGVTQTPRYLIKTRGQQVTLSCSPISGHRSVSWYQQTPGQGLQFLFEYFSETQRNKGNFPGRFSGRQFSNSRSEMNVSTLELGDSALYLCASSSGRRGDEAFFGQGTRLTVV.

The rearrangement links TRBV10-3 to TRBJ2-7, with 11 bases lining up with TRBD2. This CDR3 is built from 14 residues. CDR1 is ENHRY, CDR2 SYGVKD, per germline. V was clipped by 6 bases and J by 5 bases; unmatched bases: 6. CDR3 amino acids: CAIREIAGGDEQYF. CDR3 in DNA: TGTGCCATCAGAGAGATAGCGGGAGGGGACGAGCAGTACTTC.

This sequence joins TRBV11-2 and TRBJ2-1, with D tentatively TRBD1 (7 bases). The CDR3 extends over 11 amino acids. Trimming removed 2 bases from V and 16 bases from J, with 12 bases in between. Germline V gene lookup returns CDR1 SGHAT and CDR2 FQNNGV. The CDR3 is CASSLTGEVFF. The DNA of the CDR3 is TGTGCCAGCAGCTTAACAGGGGAGGTTTTCTTC.

About this clonotype: Relative to the germline gene, one junction end is altered; a read error may explain this. The chain combines TRBV7-8 with TRBJ2-7; 7 bases map to TRBD1. The germline CDR1 and CDR2 sequences are SGHVS and FQNEAQ. The CDR3 has 15 amino acids. CDR3 nucleotide sequence: TGTGCCAGCAGTCCAGGACAGGAGGTTTCCTACGGGCAGTACTTC. Its translation: CASSPGQEVSYGQYF. Combining the CDR3 with reference TRBV7-8 and TRBJ2-7 gives the whole variable domain GAGVSQSPRYKVAKRGQDVALRCDPISGHVSLFWYQQALGQGPEFLTYFQNEAQLDKSGLPSDRFFAERPEGSVSTLKIQRTQQEDSAVYLCASSPGQEVSYGQYFGPGTRLTVT.

This clonotype was counted ten times or more. The chain couples TRBV12-3 or TRBV12-4 to TRBJ2-1, with 11 bases lining up with TRBD2. The CDR3 contains 15 residues. V gave up 6 bases and J gave up 4 bases; unmatched junction bases: 5. CDR3: CASSIGLAGYNEQFF. Written as DNA, the CDR3 is TGTGCCAGCAGCATCGGACTAGCGGGTTACAATGAGCAGTTCTTC.

The chain links TRBV7-9 to TRBJ1-5; D ambiguous. CDR1 is SEHNR, CDR2 FQNEAQ, per germline (reference sequence). The ends were cut back, 5 bases at V and 7 bases at J, with 9 bases in the middle. The CDR3 is 12 amino acids. DNA of the CDR3: TGTGCCAGCAGCCGACTAGGACAGCCCCAGCATTTT. Translating gives CASSRLGQPQHF.

This clonotype occurred many times. This chain uses TRBV7-3 with TRBJ2-5; D gene uncertain. Germline V gene data show CDR1 as SGHTA and CDR2 as FQGTGA. CDR3 size: 15 residues. V lost 5 bases and J 1 base, leaving 14 bases between the germline ends. The CDR3 loop is CASSLLGGAQETQYF. In DNA, the CDR3 is TGTGCCAGCAGCCTCTTGGGCGGAGCCCAAGAGACCCAGTACTTC.

This clonotype was recorded a few times. The chain uses TRBV20-1 and TRBJ2-2; 7 bases agree with TRBD2. The CDR3 is 13 residues long. The germline gives CDR1 DFQATT, CDR2 SNEGSKA (reference sequence). The junction had 5 bases not matched to a gene; V was cut back by 3 bases and J by 7 bases. In DNA form, the CDR3 reads TGCAGTGCTAGGCGCGGGAGAGACGGGGAGCTGTTTTTT. This sequence encodes CSARRGRDGELFF.

This clonotype was recorded once. The chain has TRBV7-3 and TRBJ2-1; D may be TRBD1 (6 bases). CDR3 length: 15 amino acids. V lost 2 bases and J 2 bases, leaving 10 bases between the germline ends. CDR1 and CDR2 (germline): SGHTA, FQGTGA. CDR3 residues: CASSLGQITYNEQFF. The CDR3 region has the DNA TGTGCCAGCAGCTTAGGACAGATAACCTACAATGAGCAGTTCTTC.

This clonotype was counted at least ten times. The gene calls are TRBV20-1 and TRBJ2-1, with TRBD2 matching over 13 bases. The CDR3 covers 18 residues. The germline CDR1 and CDR2 sequences are DFQATT and SNEGSKA (reference sequence). Trimming removed 1 base from V and 0 bases from J; junction bases left unmatched: 6. This chain's CDR3 is CSARVELAGGLSYNEQFF. The CDR3 DNA is TGCAGTGCTAGAGTCGAACTAGCGGGAGGGCTCTCCTACAATGAGCAGTTCTTC.

This clonotype was picked up many times. The chain links TRBV9 to TRBJ2-7; D is unclear. The CDR3 contains 14 residues. Germline CDR1 is SGDLS and CDR2 is YYNGEE. The V and J ends lost 0 bases and 0 bases respectively, with 7 bases between them. The CDR3 coding sequence is TGTGCCAGCAGCGTAGGTCCAGCCTCCTACGAGCAGTACTTC. Amino acids: CASSVGPASYEQYF.

J is TRBJ2-5 and V is TRBV10-1, with 8 bases lining up with TRBD1. After removal of 4 bases from V and 4 bases from J, the junction contained 8 bases not matched to a gene. CDR1 and CDR2 from the germline V gene are WNHNN and SYGVQD (reference sequence). This CDR3 spans 15 amino acids. The CDR3 region has the DNA TGCGCCAGCAGTGCAGGGGGCCTGGTACGAGAGACCCAGTACTTC. Translation gives CASSAGGLVRETQYF.

This clonotype was recorded a few times. The chain employs TRBV7-8 and TRBJ1-1; D might be TRBD1 (5 bases). V lost 2 bases and J 5 bases, leaving 15 bases between the germline ends. Germline-derived CDR1 and CDR2 are SGHVS and FQNEAQ. The CDR3 is 15 residues long. CDR3 amino acids: CASSLLRGGGTEAFF. For the CDR3, the DNA is TGTGCCAGCAGCTTATTAAGGGGTGGTGGGACTGAAGCTTTCTTT.

V and J are TRBV5-6 and TRBJ2-7; D remains unclear. Germline CDR1 and CDR2: SGHDT and YYEEEE. The CDR3 covers 14 residues. V was pared by 1 base and J by 5 bases, with 13 bases between. The chain's CDR3 is CASSLNAASDEQYF. In nucleotides, the CDR3 is TGTGCCAGCAGCTTGAATGCTGCTTCAGACGAGCAGTACTTC.